This entry describes one T cell receptor (beta chain). This sample stems from a study of cytomegalovirus exposure and HLA in healthy donors. Germline V gene data show CDR1 as MNHEY and CDR2 as SVGAGI. J was trimmed by 2 bases and V by 5 bases; bases with no gene match: 8. The CDR3 contains 15 residues. PCR amplification relied on 60 Vbeta primers (plus 13 Jbeta primers). Only in-frame clones appear in the TCRdb table, and some are missing; sequencing was by immunoSEQ multiplex PCR. Found here are more than 150,000 clones, about 80% of them singletons; the top ten hold approximately 2%. The receptor's source is a woman aged 30 to 39 in good health and CMV-seronegative. The chain has TRBV6-5 and TRBJ2-5; 7 bases align to TRBD2. The source material was PBMCs. The CDR3 bases are TGTGCCAGCAGTAAACGTATGGGACTACAAGAGACCCAGTACTTC. It encodes CASSKRMGLQETQYF.